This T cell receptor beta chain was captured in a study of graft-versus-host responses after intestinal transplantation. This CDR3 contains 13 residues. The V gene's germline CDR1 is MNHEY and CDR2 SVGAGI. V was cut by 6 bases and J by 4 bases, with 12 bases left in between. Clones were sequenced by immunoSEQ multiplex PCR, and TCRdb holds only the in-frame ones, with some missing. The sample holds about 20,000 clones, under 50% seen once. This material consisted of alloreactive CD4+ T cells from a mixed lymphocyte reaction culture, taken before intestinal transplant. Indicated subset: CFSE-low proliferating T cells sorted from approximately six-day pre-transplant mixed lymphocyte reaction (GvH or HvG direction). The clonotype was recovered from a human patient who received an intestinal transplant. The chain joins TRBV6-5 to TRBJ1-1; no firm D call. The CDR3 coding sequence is TGTGCCAGCAGAAGCAGGTGGGCCACTGAAGCTTTCTTT. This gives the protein CASRSRWATEAFF.